These T cell receptor beta chains were read from a single sample in a study of T cell repertoires in cytomegalovirus infection. From the reads, TCRdb called clonotypes with MiXCR, one entry per CDR3 protein. This repertoire shows 150,000 to 200,000 distinct CDR3 sequences, around 20% found once; its top ten account for 2.5% to 3%. Material: PBMCs. The receptors here all came from a human donor in good health (CMV status not recorded). Some clones in this sample may be carry-over from other donors' samples. Each CDR3 is given with its conserved first and last residue. The order of the fields is clone size, J gene, V gene, D gene, CDR3 DNA, CDR3 protein. A D gene is named only where the DNA matches it firmly. Some rows have no size entry. The others give once, few or many, or a class for an expanded clone.

>many|TRBJ1-6|TRBV7-8|.
TGTGCCAGCAGCTTAGGAGGTTGGCAGGATAATTCACCCCTCCACTTT
CASSLGGWQDNSPLHF
>many|TRBJ1-2|TRBV7-2|.
TGTGCCAGCAGCTTAGGGGCTCAATATGGCTACACCTTC
CASSLGAQYGYTF
>few|TRBJ1-1|TRBV7-6|.
TGTGCCAGCAGCTTAGCTCTGGACATGAACACTGAAGCTTTCTTT
CASSLALDMNTEAFF
>.|TRBJ1-1|TRBV14|.
TGTGCCAGCAGCCAACTGTTGTTGAACACTGAAGCTTTCTTT
CASSQLLLNTEAFF
>many|TRBJ2-1|TRBV19|.
TGTGCCAGTAGTCAGCAGGGGAATTCGGGTTACAATGAGCAGTTCTTC
CASSQQGNSGYNEQFF
>.|TRBJ2-5|TRBV7-2|.
TGTGCCAGCAGCTCGGGGGGCGGGGGCGGGAAGACCCAGTACTTC
CASSSGGGGGKTQYF
>.|TRBJ1-6|TRBV28|.
TGTGCCAGCAGTTTCCAGAATTCACCCCTCCACTTT
CASSFQNSPLHF
>few|TRBJ1-4|TRBV5-1|.
TGCGCCAGCAGCTTGGGCAGGGCGGATGAAAAACTGTTTTTT
CASSLGRADEKLFF
>few|TRBJ1-6|TRBV6-2/TRBV6-3|.
TGTGCCAGCAGTTGGATTTTAGGACAGCAGGTGGGGGGGTCACCCCTCCACTTT
CASSWILGQQVGGSPLHF
>few|TRBJ2-3|TRBV7-3|TRBD2
TGTGCCAGCAGCAGCCCGACGGGGGGGCCGGGTACGCAGTATTTT
CASSSPTGGPGTQYF
>.|TRBJ2-1|TRBV6-6|.
TGTGCCAGCAGCGTTGGGGTAGGGCAGTTCTTC
CASSVGVGQFF
>few|TRBJ1-5|TRBV19|.
TGTGCCAGTAGTCCCCGTTATAGCAATCAGCCCCAGCATTTT
CASSPRYSNQPQHF
>.|TRBJ1-5|TRBV9|.
TGTGCCAGCAGCACAGGGTCGGATCAGCCCCAGCATTTT
CASSTGSDQPQHF
>.|TRBJ1-3|TRBV6-2/TRBV6-3|TRBD1
TGTGCCAGCAGTTACGCACAGGGGTTCCTCCTCAACACCATATATTTT
CASSYAQGFLLNTIYF
>many|TRBJ1-4|TRBV12-3/TRBV12-4|.
TGTGCCAGCAGTTTATCCCAGGGGACTAATGAAAAACTGTTTTTT
CASSLSQGTNEKLFF
>many|TRBJ2-5|TRBV7-8|.
TGTGCCAGCAGCCCGTCGGGCAGTTGGGAGACCCAGTACTTC
CASSPSGSWETQYF
>many|TRBJ2-7|TRBV15|.
TGTGCCACCAGCAGAGACCACAGGTACGAGCAGTACTTC
CATSRDHRYEQYF
>.|TRBJ2-5|TRBV7-6|.
TGTGCCAGCAGCGTCGGTGCCCGGGGCGAGCAAGAGACCCAGTACTTC
CASSVGARGEQETQYF
>.|TRBJ2-7|TRBV20-1|.
TGCAGTGCTAGAGGACAAGTCGGGGAGCAGTACTTC
CSARGQVGEQYF
>few|TRBJ2-2|TRBV7-3|TRBD2
TGTGCCAGCAGCTTAAGCCTAGCGGGAGGGGCGTCCACCGGGGAGCTGTTTTTT
CASSLSLAGGASTGELFF
>few|TRBJ1-2|TRBV29-1|.
TGCAGCGTTGAGGTCCAGGGCTATGGCTACACCTTC
CSVEVQGYGYTF
>few|TRBJ2-1|TRBV29-1|TRBD2
TGCAGCGTTGAAGATTACGGGGGAGGACTAGCGGCCCCCGGGCCGTTCTTC
CSVEDYGGGLAAPGPFF
>many|TRBJ2-5|TRBV7-9|.
TGTGCCAGCAGCTTAAGGTGGGGGCGAACGGAGACCCAGTACTTC
CASSLRWGRTETQYF
>many|TRBJ2-4|TRBV4-3|.
TGCGCCAGCAGCCAAGATCCCCAACCGGCCAAAAACATTCAGTACTTC
CASSQDPQPAKNIQYF